Following are 28 T cell receptor beta chains from one sample sequenced in a study of regulatory T cells in long-lasting Graves disease. TCR beta libraries were built with iRepertoire HTBI primers and Arm-PCR of CDR3 regions. MiXCR, applied by TCRdb to the multiplex PCR reads, yields one record per CDR3 protein. The sample contains about 400,000 distinct CDR3 sequences, 15% to 20% of which appear only once. Described time point: newly diagnosed GD, antithyroid drugs for less than 3 months. The TCR library used RNA extracted from PBMCs. Another study also made use of these data, one on T cells in Graves' hyperthyroidism and ophthalmopathy.

Sequencing was performed on peripheral blood mononuclear cells (PBMCs), taken at new diagnosis, from a patient treated with antithyroid drugs. Receptor source: a young woman with Graves disease.

This clonotype was recorded at least ten times. The chain recombines TRBV7-6 with TRBJ2-5; 16 positions match TRBD2. The CDR3 extends over 16 amino acids. Trimming cost V 8 bases and J 5 bases; bases outside gene matches: 8. Looked up from germline, CDR1 is SGHVS and CDR2 is FNYEAQ. The CDR3 loop reads CASGGLAGGPGETQYF. The CDR3 bases are TGTGCCAGCGGGGGACTAGCGGGAGGGCCGGGGGAGACCCAGTACTTC.

At least ten counts were recorded for this clonotype. The chain is built from TRBV9 and TRBJ2-3; D not resolved. CDR3 length: 13 amino acids. The germline V and J ends were trimmed by 0 bases and 1 base, with 3 bases remaining between them. Germline CDR1 is SGDLS and CDR2 is YYNGEE. CDR3 loop: CASSVDGTDTQYF. For the CDR3, the DNA is TGTGCCAGCAGCGTAGATGGCACAGATACGCAGTATTTT.

This clonotype was picked up many times. The V gene is TRBV7-9, the J gene TRBJ2-1, with 7 bases aligning to TRBD1. This CDR3 is 13 amino acids long. J gave up 6 bases and V 5 bases, and 4 bases lay outside the gene matches. Germline lookup yields CDR1 SEHNR and CDR2 FQNEAQ (reference sequence). CDR3 region: CASSPQGINEQFF. The CDR3 region has the DNA TGTGCCAGCAGCCCACAGGGGATCAATGAGCAGTTCTTC.

J is TRBJ1-2 and V is TRBV29-1; no reliable D call. Germline CDR1 and CDR2: SQVTM and ANQGSEA. The CDR3 has 12 residues. V shed 6 bases and J shed 4 bases, with 12 bases lying between them. CDR3 protein: CSVSDGPYGYTF. The CDR3 nucleotides are TGCAGCGTCTCGGACGGGCCCTATGGCTACACCTTC.

Comment on this clonotype: A much larger clone differs by one base, so this may be a read error. The J gene is TRBJ2-7, the V gene TRBV28, with 9 nucleotides matching TRBD2. This CDR3 has 15 amino acids. V lost 5 bases and J lost 0; bases outside the gene matches: 5. Germline CDR1 MDHEN, CDR2 SYDVKM. The CDR3 loop is CASSGGTSRSYEQYF. The DNA of the CDR3 is TGTGCCAGCAGTGGCGGGACTAGCCGCTCCTACGAGCAGTACTTC.

This clonotype was detected many times. The genes are TRBV30 and TRBJ2-7; 7 nucleotides match TRBD2. V dropped 3 bases and J dropped 7; count of bases not matched to a gene: 3. Germline CDR1 is GTSNPN and CDR2 is SVGIG (reference sequence). The CDR3 runs 11 residues. The CDR3, as DNA: TGTGCCTGGAGGGCCGGGGGGGAGCAGTACTTC. Translated, it gives CAWRAGGEQYF.

As to this clonotype: A single base separates this from a much larger clone, so it may be a read error. The genes are TRBV5-5 and TRBJ2-3; TRBD2 is a possible D gene (7 bases). Judging by the DNA end, TRBJ2-5 fits better; the J call may be wrong. Germline CDR1 reads SGHKS; CDR2 reads YYEKEE (reference sequence). The CDR3 contains 17 residues. The CDR3 sequence is CASSWGGNPSVRDTQYF. CDR3 DNA sequence: TGTGCCAGCAGCTGGGGGGGCAACCCCTCCGTACGGGACACCCAGTACTTC.

The sample holds many counts of this clonotype. This rearrangement joins TRBV28 to TRBJ2-7; 10 bases line up with TRBD2. The CDR3 loop spans 15 amino acids. Germline V lookup: CDR1 MDHEN, CDR2 SYDVKM. J gave up 3 bases and V 6 bases, and 8 bases lay outside the gene matches. The DNA for the CDR3 is TGTGCCAGCAGCCCCTTTTCTAGCGGGAGCTACGAGCAGTACTTC. Protein sequence: CASSPFSSGSYEQYF.

This clonotype was seen a handful of times. The V gene is TRBV30, the J gene TRBJ2-6, with TRBD1 identical over 12 bases. This CDR3 is 20 amino acids long. Germline V lookup: CDR1 GTSNPN, CDR2 SVGIG (reference sequence). V gave up 4 bases and J gave up 0 bases; unmatched junction bases: 13. The CDR3 bases are TGTGCCTGGAACTGGGGACAGGGGGCTACACTACCCTCTGGGGCCAACGTCCTGACTTTC. It codes for CAWNWGQGATLPSGANVLTF.

This clonotype has at least ten counts. This sequence may be a read error, since a much larger clone differs from it by one base. In DNA form, the CDR3 reads TGTGCCAGCAGCTGGACTAGCGGATACAATGAGCAGTTCTTC. Protein sequence: CASSWTSGYNEQFF. The chain uses TRBV5-1 and TRBJ2-1, with 10 bases aligning to TRBD2. Germline loops: CDR1 SGHRS, CDR2 YFSETQ. The CDR3 length is 14 residues.

Ten or more counts support this clonotype. This chain connects TRBV6-5 to TRBJ1-2; 7 bases line up with TRBD1. The germline CDR1 and CDR2 sequences are MNHEY and SVGAGI. This CDR3 is built from 14 residues. Unmatched junction bases numbered 2, after V lost 4 bases and J lost 0 bases. The CDR3 DNA reads as TGTGCCAGCAGTTCGGACAGGCCTAACTATGGCTACACCTTC. Translated, it gives CASSSDRPNYGYTF.

In this sample, this clonotype turned up many times. This chain connects TRBV9 to TRBJ1-1; perhaps TRBD1 as D (6 bases). Per the germline V gene, CDR1 is SGDLS and CDR2 is YYNGEE. The CDR3 runs to 16 residues. V was clipped by 0 bases and J by 1 base, with 13 bases between them. The CDR3 protein is CASSVEGGARNTEAFF. The CDR3 nucleotides are TGTGCCAGCAGCGTAGAGGGGGGGGCGAGGAACACTGAAGCTTTCTTT. The full variable domain, rest sourced from reference TRBV9 and TRBJ1-1, is DSGVTQTPKHLITATGQRVTLRCSPRSGDLSVYWYQQSLDQGLQFLIQYYNGEERAKGNILERFSAQQFPDLHSELNLSSLELGDSALYFCASSVEGGARNTEAFFGQGTRLTVV.

Details on this clonotype: A much bigger clone sits one base away, suggesting this may be a read error. The chain carries TRBV20-1 and TRBJ2-5; TRBD2 matches 12 bases. Germline V gene sequence: CDR1 DFQATT, CDR2 SNEGSKA (reference sequence). The CDR3 spans 14 residues. The CDR3 is CSATSGRDQETRYF. The CDR3 nucleotides are TGCAGTGCTACTAGCGGGAGGGATCAAGAGACCCGGTACTTC.

This clonotype was recorded many times. In nucleotides, the CDR3 is TGTGCCTGGAGTTTCCCAGGAGAGGCTTTCTTT. Translating gives CAWSFPGEAFF. The rearrangement joins TRBV30 to TRBJ1-1; no clear D gene. This CDR3 is 11 amino acids long. Germline V lookup: CDR1 GTSNPN, CDR2 SVGIG (reference sequence). V lost 2 bases and J lost 11, with 12 bases in between.

The J gene is TRBJ2-5, the V gene TRBV18; D may be TRBD2 (7 bases). CDR3 length: 15 residues. Trimming pared 3 bases from V and 1 base from J, leaving 12 bases between. Germline assignment: CDR1 KGHSH and CDR2 LQKENI. The CDR3 DNA is TGTGCCAGCTCACCCCGGGGAGGGGGCCAAGAGACCCAGTACTTC. The encoded protein is CASSPRGGGQETQYF. Full variable domain (outside the CDR3, taken from reference TRBV18 and TRBJ2-5): NAGVMQNPRHLVRRRGQEARLRCSPMKGHSHVYWYRQLPEEGLKFMVYLQKENIIDESGMPKERFSAEFPKEGPSILRIQQVVRGDSAAYFCASSPRGGGQETQYFGPGTRLLVL.

There are many counts of this clonotype. The chain uses TRBV18 and TRBJ2-7; D is possibly TRBD1 or TRBD2 (5 bases each). From germline, CDR1 is KGHSH and CDR2 LQKENI. Trimming pared 1 base from V and 2 bases from J, leaving 12 bases between. The CDR3 is made up of 15 amino acids. The CDR3 spells CASSPHQGPTYEQYF. In nucleotides, the CDR3 is TGTGCCAGCTCACCACATCAGGGACCAACCTACGAGCAGTACTTC.

The chain uses TRBV28 and TRBJ2-7, with TRBD2 as a possible D gene (6 bases). From germline, CDR1 is MDHEN and CDR2 SYDVKM. Trimming took off 7 bases at V and 3 bases at J, with 13 bases between the two ends. The CDR3 contains 13 residues. The CDR3 region has the DNA TGTGCCAGCAAGTTGGTGGGGGGCTACGAGCAGTACTTC. As protein: CASKLVGGYEQYF. The whole variable domain, remainder taken from reference TRBV28 and TRBJ2-7, is DVKVTQSSRYLVKRTGEKVFLECVQDMDHENMFWYRQDPGLGLRLIYFSYDVKMKEKGDIPEGYSVSREKKERFSLILESASTNQTSMYLCASKLVGGYEQYFGPGTRLTVT.

The V and J genes are TRBV28 and TRBJ2-7; 9 bases map to TRBD2. The CDR3 is 14 residues long. Germline V CDR1 and CDR2: MDHEN, SYDVKM. Trimming at V came to 7 bases and at J to 2 bases, leaving 6 bases not matched to a gene. CDR3 nucleotide sequence: TGTGCCAGCACCATAGCGGGAGTTCCCTACGAGCAGTACTTC. It translates to CASTIAGVPYEQYF.

The chain uses TRBV14 and TRBJ1-1; D remains unclear. The CDR3 length is 13 residues. In germline, CDR1 is SGHDN, CDR2 FVKESK. Trimming left V 1 base short and J 6 bases short, with 9 bases between. The CDR3 nucleotides are TGTGCCAGCAGCCAAGTCCTGGGAGCTGAAGCTTTCTTT. Its translation is CASSQVLGAEAFF.

In its sample, this clonotype was seen many times. This chain uses TRBV3-1 with TRBJ2-5, with unresolved D. V lost 0 bases, J lost 2 bases, and 7 bases lay in between. Germline values: CDR1 LGHDT, CDR2 YNNKEL (reference sequence). The CDR3 loop spans 14 amino acids. The CDR3 here is CASSQEPGQETQYF. The CDR3 DNA reads TGTGCCAGCAGCCAAGAGCCCGGACAAGAGACCCAGTACTTC.

The genes are TRBV9 and TRBJ1-3; TRBD1 aligns across 7 bases. V gave up 0 bases and J gave up 10 bases; unmatched junction bases: 4. The CDR3 runs to 13 residues. The germline V gene encodes CDR1 SGDLS and CDR2 YYNGEE. The CDR3 DNA is TGTGCCAGCAGCGTAGTGCAGGGGGGAACCATATATTTT. This sequence encodes CASSVVQGGTIYF. Complete variable domain (other parts from reference TRBV9 and TRBJ1-3): DSGVTQTPKHLITATGQRVTLRCSPRSGDLSVYWYQQSLDQGLQFLIQYYNGEERAKGNILERFSAQQFPDLHSELNLSSLELGDSALYFCASSVVQGGTIYFGEGSWLTVV.

The chain joins TRBV7-3 to TRBJ1-5, with TRBD1 matching over 7 bases. The CDR3 extends over 17 amino acids. The germline V gene encodes CDR1 SGHTA and CDR2 FQGTGA. After removal of 1 base from V and 2 bases from J, the junction contained 8 bases not matched to a gene. The CDR3 protein is CASSLNGRQGGNQPQHF. CDR3 bases: TGTGCCAGCAGCTTAAATGGGCGACAGGGCGGCAATCAGCCCCAGCATTTT. The variable domain in full, completed from reference TRBV7-3 and TRBJ1-5, reads GAGVSQTPSNKVTEKGKYVELRCDPISGHTALYWYRQSLGQGPEFLIYFQGTGAADDSGLPNDRFFAVRPEGSVSTLKIQRTERGDSAVYLCASSLNGRQGGNQPQHFGDGTRLSIL.

There are many counts of this clonotype. The chain joins TRBV7-3 to TRBJ2-5; 7 positions agree with TRBD1. The CDR3 contains 13 residues. Trimming at V came to 5 bases and at J to 5 bases, leaving 5 bases not matched to a gene. Per the germline V gene, CDR1 is SGHTA and CDR2 is FQGTGA. This CDR3 is CASSRGQEETQYF. CDR3 nucleotides: TGTGCCAGCAGCCGCGGACAGGAGGAGACCCAGTACTTC.

This clonotype was counted a single time. The V gene is TRBV19, the J gene TRBJ1-2; TRBD1 agrees at 9 bases. CDR3 length: 15 residues. In germline, CDR1 is LNHDA, CDR2 SQIVND (reference sequence). With V trimmed by 5 bases and J by 6 bases, 10 bases remained unmatched. This CDR3 reads CASSGGQGYANGYTF. CDR3 nucleotides: TGTGCCAGTAGTGGAGGACAGGGGTATGCTAATGGCTACACCTTC.

The chain joins TRBV2 to TRBJ1-1; D is perhaps TRBD1 (6 bases). Between the trimmed V and J ends, which lost 6 bases and 1 base, there was a span of 15 bases. This CDR3 contains 15 residues. CDR1 is SNHLY, CDR2 FYNNEI, per germline. CDR3 DNA: TGTGCCAGCAGCGACAGGCGTGGGGGGAACACTGAAGCTTTCTTT. Protein product: CASSDRRGGNTEAFF.

This clonotype was detected many times. The chain recombines TRBV28 with TRBJ1-2; perhaps TRBD1 as D (6 bases). Germline values: CDR1 MDHEN, CDR2 SYDVKM. The CDR3 is 14 residues long. The V end lost 6 bases, the J end lost 2 bases, and 13 bases lay between the germline ends. Here the CDR3 DNA reads TGTGCCAGCAGCCCCCGGGGGCAGAACTATGGCTACACCTTC. This encodes CASSPRGQNYGYTF.

This clonotype was counted many times. The rearrangement uses TRBV12-3 or TRBV12-4 and TRBJ2-7; TRBD1 is a possible D gene (6 bases). The CDR3 has 16 residues. Trimming removed 5 bases at V and 0 bases at J, with 17 bases between. Here the CDR3 DNA reads TGTGCCAGCAGTCTAAGACAGGCCCCCAGCTCCTACGAGCAGTACTTC. Translating gives CASSLRQAPSSYEQYF.

This clonotype occurred a few times. This chain links TRBV7-6 with TRBJ2-3; 9 positions agree with TRBD2. After removal of 1 base from V and 6 bases from J, the junction contained 11 bases not matched to a gene. CDR3 length: 17 amino acids. Germline V gene lookup returns CDR1 SGHVS and CDR2 FNYEAQ. This CDR3 reads CASSLVSAGGLGDTQYF. DNA of the CDR3: TGTGCCAGCAGCTTAGTCTCGGCGGGAGGGCTCGGGGATACGCAGTATTTT.